This T cell receptor beta chain was obtained from a study of cytomegalovirus exposure and HLA in healthy donors. The PCR was carried out with 60 Vbeta primers and 13 Jbeta primers. Assay used: immunoSEQ multiplex PCR; TCRdb lists only in-frame clones, some missing. Found here are about 130,000 clones, about four fifths of them singletons; the top ten hold 3% to 4%. Study results and limitations: For TCR beta chains, V- and J-gene trimming was later linked to a missense DCLRE1C variant. By a later analysis, the bulk of CMV-associated TCR beta chains appeared HLA-restricted. The classifier was said to identify cytomegalovirus status with high specificity and sensitivity. No immune exposure information besides CMV serostatus was available.

In its sample, this clone was seen a few times. The antigen remains undetermined. Germline V gene data show CDR1 as MGHRA and CDR2 as YSYEKL. Trimming pared 1 base from V and 0 bases from J, leaving 10 bases between. The CDR3 loop spans 15 amino acids. This sequence joins TRBV4-1 and TRBJ2-7; weak D call: TRBD2 (6 bases). This clonotype originated in a woman aged 40 to 50 in good health and CMV-seronegative. Sequencing used PBMCs. CDR3 sequence: CASSQAVAASYEQYF. The CDR3 bases are TGCGCCAGCAGCCAAGCAGTAGCGGCCTCCTACGAGCAGTACTTC.